This T cell receptor (beta chain) was found in a study of cytomegalovirus exposure and HLA in healthy donors. Study details: A data release that came early held tens of millions of unique TCRs from HLA-typed donors.

The PCR contained 60 Vbeta and 13 Jbeta primers. Clones were sequenced by immunoSEQ multiplex PCR, and TCRdb holds only the in-frame ones, with some missing. The table includes about 200,000 clones, about four fifths detected once. Germline V CDR1 and CDR2: SGHVS, FNYEAQ. The CDR3 sequence is 16 residues long. V was pared by 2 bases and J by 4 bases, with 17 bases between. The chain carries TRBV7-6 and TRBJ1-1; perhaps TRBD1 as D (6 bases). The specimen was PBMCs. The TCR was taken from a woman aged 45-59 years in good health and CMV-seronegative. CDR3 sequence reads: CASSLMAQGPGTEAFF. CDR3 nucleotides: TGTGCCAGCAGCTTAATGGCCCAGGGGCCAGGCACTGAAGCTTTCTTT.